Included here is one TCR beta chain sequence, with context. V lost 6 bases to trimming and J lost 7 bases; unmatched junction nucleotides: 11. The CDR3 sequence is 15 residues long. Per the germline V gene, CDR1 is LNHDA and CDR2 is SQIVND (reference sequence). Treatment described: around 19 received Ad26.COV2.S at low or high dose, single or two shots; about 5 received placebo; per-sample allocation not given. Sampling took place 63 days after the first vaccine or placebo injection. Boston supplied an adult donor aged 18-55 years. The sample is drawn from a study of Ad26.COV2.S vaccination and SARS-CoV-2 variants. The assay was immunoSEQ multiplex PCR, and TCRdb's table has in-frame clones only and misses some. The table lists 430,000 or so clones, 89% of them singletons, with about 2.5% in the top ten.

The sequence derives from a person aged 18-60 years who received the Ad26.COV2.S COVID-19 vaccine or a placebo. The input for sequencing was peripheral blood, taken in a trial of Ad26.COV2.S vaccine versus placebo. The V call is TRBV19, the J call TRBJ2-2; 7 bases agree with TRBD2. CDR3 loop: CASRAGAGANGELFF. The CDR3 DNA sequence: TGTGCCAGTAGGGCCGGGGCGGGAGCAAACGGGGAGCTGTTTTTT.